The 2 T cell receptor beta chains below come from one sample, sequenced in a study of radiation and T cells in renal cell carcinoma. The protocol was immunoSEQ multiplex PCR, while the TCRdb copy is restricted to in-frame clones and leaves out a portion. The table records about 120,000 clones, about four fifths of them present only once. Stated time point: blood 2 weeks post-SBRT. This sample's treatment: 15 Gy SBRT to primary tumor, nephrectomy 4 weeks later. The sample in question was blood, obtained from a patient whose treatment included radiotherapy and nephrectomy. These receptors were taken from a man aged 45-65 years with renal cell carcinoma.

This chain connects TRBV27 to TRBJ2-3; TRBD1 matches at 7 bases. CDR1 MNHEY and CDR2 SMNVEV come from the germline V gene (reference sequence). The CDR3 has 13 amino acids. V lost 6 bases to trimming and J lost 4 bases; unmatched junction nucleotides: 4. CDR3: CASRRQGPDTQYF. The CDR3 nucleotides are TGTGCCAGCAGGAGACAGGGTCCAGATACGCAGTATTTT.

V is TRBV13 and J is TRBJ1-2; 8 nucleotides match TRBD1. The CDR3 length is 16 residues. J gave up 4 bases and V 3 bases, and 10 bases lay outside the gene matches. Germline V CDR1 and CDR2: PRHDT, FYEKMQ (reference sequence). Here the CDR3 reads CASSLMDRDEAYGYTF. The CDR3 nucleotides read TGTGCCAGCAGCTTGATGGACAGGGATGAAGCCTATGGCTACACCTTC. The variable domain in full, with the rest retrieved from reference TRBV13 and TRBJ1-2, is AAGVIQSPRHLIKEKRETATLKCYPIPRHDTVYWYQQGPGQDPQFLISFYEKMQSDKGSIPDRFSAQQFSDYHSELNMSSLELGDSALYFCASSLMDRDEAYGYTFGSGTRLTVV.